The 32 T cell receptor beta chains in this list originate from one sample, sequenced in a study of T cells in women clearing cervical HPV infection. Produced via immunoSEQ multiplex PCR; TCRdb's table is partial and in-frame only. The ten most abundant clones cover about 6.8% of a sample with approximately 34,000 clones. The sample was blood buffy coat. Receptors originate from a woman between 18 and 75 years old with a cervical HPV16 infection that either progressed to CIN3+ or cleared (not recorded which).

With regard to this clone: Coverage ceases 3 residues before the CDR3 finishes, and the germline J gene fills in the end. The chain carries TRBV14 and TRBJ1-2, with a tentative D call TRBD1 (5 bases). The CDR3 has 13 residues. Per the germline V gene, CDR1 is SGHDN and CDR2 is FVKESK. The CDR3 is CASSSSGGSGYTF. The CDR3 bases that were read are TGTGCCAGCAGCTCCTCGGGGGGGTCCGGC.

The CDR3 reads CASSLNRGGQYF. The CDR3 bases that were read are TGCGCCAGCAGCCTAAACAGGGGTGGT. This sequence joins TRBV5-1 and TRBJ2-4; TRBD1 matches at 7 bases. The read gets to within 3 residues of the CDR3 end, and the germline J gene fills in the rest. The CDR3 consists of 12 residues. The germline gives CDR1 SGHRS, CDR2 YFSETQ.

With regard to this clone: Sequencing ends 3 residues short of the CDR3 end; the germline J gene provides the rest. The V gene is TRBV7-8, the J gene TRBJ2-1; 8 nucleotides line up with TRBD1. Germline V lookup: CDR1 SGHVS, CDR2 FQNEAQ. V shed 6 bases and J 2 bases; nucleotides not matched to a gene: 6. The CDR3 is 15 amino acids. The CDR3 bases that were read are TGTGCCAGCAGTATACAGGGGGAACCCTACAATGAG. Its translation: CASSIQGEPYNE. The whole CDR3 protein is CASSIQGEPYNEQFF.

About this clone itself: The DNA ends 3 residues before the CDR3 does, and the rest of the CDR3 is filled in from the germline J gene. The gene calls are TRBV7-2 and TRBJ1-2; D might be TRBD1 (5 bases). The V gene's germline CDR1 is SGHTA and CDR2 FQGNSA. CDR3 length: 15 amino acids. The CDR3 DNA, read in part, is TGTGCCAGCAGCTTAGCTAGCGGGGGTGACAATGAC. It translates to CASSLASGGDND. The CDR3 as a whole reads CASSLASGGDNDYTF.

About this clone: The read ends 3 residues early relative to the CDR3; the germline J gene fills the gap. The chain couples TRBV5-6 to TRBJ2-4, with TRBD2 as a possible D gene (5 bases). CDR1 is SGHDT and CDR2 is YYEEEE in the germline V gene. The CDR3 is 13 residues long. Here the CDR3 reads CASSPRVQETQYF. The covered CDR3 bases are TGTGCCAGCAGCCCGAGGGTCCAAGAGACT.

Worth noting for this clone: Sequencing ends 3 residues short of the CDR3 end; the germline J gene provides the rest. The chain employs TRBV7-9 and TRBJ2-2; 8 nucleotides line up with TRBD1. This CDR3 region has 14 residues. Germline V gene lookup returns CDR1 SEHNR and CDR2 FQNEAQ (reference sequence). The CDR3 loop reads CASSQGQDNSPLFF. The DNA read from the CDR3 is TGTGCCAGCAGCCAGGGACAGGATAATTCACCG.

With regard to this clone: The observed sequence ends 3 residues before the CDR3 terminus, with the missing tail filled in from the germline J gene. This chain links TRBV20-1 with TRBJ2-7; tentative D call: TRBD1 (6 bases). The CDR3 loop spans 14 amino acids. CDR1 is DFQATT and CDR2 is SNEGSKA in the germline V gene (reference sequence). Trimming removed 2 bases from V and 4 bases from J, with 15 bases in between. This chain's CDR3 is CSARRQGLGYEQYF. The CDR3 DNA, read in part, is TGCAGTGCTAGAAGGCAGGGGCTGGGGTACGAG.

Turning to this clone: The read halts 3 residues ahead of the CDR3 end, with the missing end drawn from the germline J gene. This chain connects TRBV30 to TRBJ1-1, with D maybe TRBD1 (6 bases). The germline V gene encodes CDR1 GTSNPN and CDR2 SVGIG (reference sequence). This CDR3 is built from 12 residues. Trimming left V 3 bases short and J 3 bases short, with 8 bases between. The part of the CDR3 DNA that was read is TGTGCCTGGAGCACAGGGTACACTGAA. Its translation: CAWSTGYTE. From start to end, the CDR3 is CAWSTGYTEAFF.

About this clone itself: The read ends 3 residues shy of where the CDR3 ends; the end is completed using the germline J gene. This chain joins TRBV2 and TRBJ2-2, with D tentatively TRBD2 (7 bases). This CDR3 spans 13 amino acids. Germline-derived CDR1 and CDR2 are SNHLY and FYNNEI. Trimming shortened V by 10 bases and J by 7 bases, and 16 bases separated the two germline ends. The DNA read from the CDR3 is TGTGCCAAGGGGGGGGAAAGGAGCGGGGAG. It translates to CAKGGERSGE. The whole CDR3 protein is CAKGGERSGELFF.

Turning to this clone: Coverage ceases 3 residues before the CDR3 finishes, and the germline J gene fills in the end. V gene TRBV9 combines with J gene TRBJ2-3; 13 bases fit TRBD2. Germline trimming cut 4 bases from V and 5 bases from J; bases unmatched to any gene: 7. The germline gives CDR1 SGDLS, CDR2 YYNGEE. CDR3 size: 16 residues. The part of the CDR3 DNA that was read is TGTGCCAGCAGCACCTCACTAGCGGGAGGGGTAGATACG. This gives the protein CASSTSLAGGVDT. The complete CDR3 sequence is CASSTSLAGGVDTQYF.

To note about this clone: The read ends 3 residues before the CDR3 terminus; that terminus is restored from the germline J gene. The chain recombines TRBV29-1 with TRBJ2-3, with 11 positions matching TRBD2. The CDR3 consists of 14 residues. The germline gives CDR1 SQVTM, CDR2 ANQGSEA. This chain's CDR3 is CSVQVLAGEETQYF. The DNA read from the CDR3 is TGCAGCGTGCAAGTACTAGCGGGAGAAGAGACG.

To note about this clone: The read ends 3 residues early relative to the CDR3; the germline J gene fills the gap. This sequence joins TRBV9 and TRBJ2-3; the D gene is possibly TRBD2 (5 bases). CDR3 length: 16 amino acids. In germline, CDR1 is SGDLS, CDR2 YYNGEE. Trimming pared 0 bases from V and 3 bases from J, leaving 14 bases between. Incomplete CDR3 DNA: TGTGCCAGCAGCGTAGGTGCTAGCATCGGGACAGATACG. It encodes CASSVGASIGTDT. The full CDR3 reads CASSVGASIGTDTQYF.

As for this clone: The read ends 3 residues before the CDR3 terminus; that terminus is restored from the germline J gene. The chain employs TRBV5-1 and TRBJ1-1; D possibly corresponds to TRBD1 (6 bases). CDR1 and CDR2 from the germline V gene are SGHRS and YFSETQ. CDR3 length equals 15 residues. The V and J ends lost 1 base and 1 base respectively, with 11 bases between them. CDR3 DNA (partial): TGCGCCAGCAGCTTGTCAGGGGCCCAGAACACTGAA. Translated: CASSLSGAQNTE. The entire CDR3 protein is CASSLSGAQNTEAFF.

Turning to this clone: With the read ending 3 residues before the CDR3 end, the germline J gene is used to fill in that end. J is TRBJ1-1 and V is TRBV12-3 or TRBV12-4; D gene ambiguous. Trimming removed 5 bases at V and 2 bases at J, with 21 bases between. The CDR3 is 17 amino acids. CDR3 DNA (partial): TGTGCCAGCAGTCCCCCTTTGAGGCACAGAGTTAACACTGAA. Its translation is CASSPPLRHRVNTE. The whole CDR3 protein is CASSPPLRHRVNTEAFF.

On this clone itself: From the germline J gene comes the end of the CDR3, since the read stops 3 residues before it. The V and J genes are TRBV7-8 and TRBJ1-1; the D gene is possibly TRBD1 (6 bases). V shed 5 bases and J shed 4 bases, with 14 bases lying between them. The V gene's germline CDR1 is SGHVS and CDR2 FQNEAQ. The CDR3 spans 14 residues. CDR3: CASSRRGGSTEAFF. The sequenced part of the CDR3 DNA is TGTGCCAGCAGCCGAAGGGGGGGGAGCACTGAA.

Of note for this clone: The observed sequence ends 3 residues before the CDR3 terminus, with the missing tail filled in from the germline J gene. J is TRBJ2-3 and V is TRBV19; 12 bases match TRBD2. V shed 5 bases, J shed 6 bases, and the junction held 9 bases outside the gene matches. CDR1 and CDR2 from the germline V gene are LNHDA and SQIVND (reference sequence). CDR3 length: 16 residues. The DNA read from the CDR3 is TGTGCCAGTAGTCTCCTAGCGGGAGGGCCCGGGGATACG. Amino acids: CASSLLAGGPGDT. In full, the CDR3 reads CASSLLAGGPGDTQYF.

Frequency places this clone as medium-sized (0.01 to 0.1%). The read falls 3 residues short of the CDR3 end, and the missing part is taken from the germline J gene. This chain uses TRBV6-4 with TRBJ2-2; 7 nucleotides line up with TRBD1. Trimming cost V 4 bases and J 5 bases; bases outside gene matches: 7. Germline V gene lookup returns CDR1 MRHNA and CDR2 SNTAGT. The CDR3 runs 15 residues. The CDR3: CASSVTGAGTGELFF. The CDR3 bases that were read are TGTGCCAGCAGTGTCACAGGGGCCGGGACCGGGGAG.

Worth noting for this clone: The read terminates 3 residues ahead of where the CDR3 ends, so the germline J gene completes it. V and J are TRBV4-1 and TRBJ2-5, with a possible D match to TRBD2 (5 bases). Germline V gives CDR1 MGHRA, CDR2 YSYEKL. The CDR3 sequence is 15 residues long. Trimming shortened V by 3 bases and J by 5 bases, and 16 bases separated the two germline ends. The CDR3 DNA, read in part, is TGCGCCAGCAGCCAGTTACTAGAGGGCTGGGAGACC. Translation gives CASSQLLEGWET. In full, the CDR3 reads CASSQLLEGWETQYF.

As to this clone: The CDR3 is cut off 3 residues early in the read; its end comes from the germline J gene. J is TRBJ1-1 and V is TRBV30; 7 nucleotides match TRBD1. In germline, CDR1 is GTSNPN, CDR2 SVGIG (reference sequence). The CDR3 has 14 residues. The ends lost 2 bases at V and 4 bases at J; junction bases unmatched: 7. The CDR3 sequence: CAWSFLTGATEAFF. CDR3 DNA (partial): TGTGCCTGGAGTTTTCTAACAGGGGCCACTGAA.

The CDR3 loop reads CASSLRVGGNSPLFF. The sequenced part of the CDR3 DNA is TGTGCCAGCAGCTTACGAGTAGGGGGAAATTCACCG. The chain joins TRBV7-9 to TRBJ2-2; possibly TRBD1 for D (6 bases). Coverage ceases 3 residues before the CDR3 finishes, and the germline J gene fills in the end. This CDR3 is 15 amino acids long. The germline V gene has CDR1 SEHNR and CDR2 FQNEAQ (reference sequence).

A remark on this clone: The read finishes 3 residues shy of the CDR3 end, and the germline J gene is used to complete it. The V gene is TRBV5-1, the J gene TRBJ2-3; a possible D gene is TRBD2 (7 bases). Germline V lookup: CDR1 SGHRS, CDR2 YFSETQ. Trimming cost V 6 bases and J 4 bases, with 18 bases left between them. The CDR3 consists of 15 residues. The covered CDR3 bases are TGCGCCAGCAACAACATAGGGGGGGCCGCAGATACG. This translates into CASNNIGGAADT. The full CDR3 is CASNNIGGAADTQYF.

Worth noting for this clone: The read finishes 3 residues shy of the CDR3 end, and the germline J gene is used to complete it. The rearrangement links TRBV19 to TRBJ2-7, with D perhaps matching TRBD2 (5 bases). The V end lost 1 base, the J end lost 3 bases, and 13 bases lay between the germline ends. The CDR3 length is 15 residues. The V gene's germline CDR1 is LNHDA and CDR2 SQIVND (reference sequence). CDR3 residues: CASSIGSSSLYEQYF. The CDR3 bases that were read are TGTGCCAGTAGTATAGGCTCTAGCTCTCTCTACGAG.

Worth noting for this clone: The read ends 3 residues before the CDR3 terminus; that terminus is restored from the germline J gene. This sequence joins TRBV20-1 and TRBJ1-4; TRBD1 matches 9 bases. V dropped 6 bases and J dropped 0; count of bases not matched to a gene: 17. CDR3 length equals 19 residues. Germline loops: CDR1 DFQATT, CDR2 SNEGSKA (reference sequence). The chain's CDR3 is CSAVGGQGSPHATNEKLFF. The CDR3 bases that were read are TGCAGTGCCGTGGGGGGACAGGGATCCCCCCATGCAACTAATGAAAAA.

With regard to this clone: The read ends 3 residues shy of where the CDR3 ends; the end is completed using the germline J gene. The rearrangement joins TRBV5-1 to TRBJ2-1, with 12 bases aligning to TRBD2. Germline lookup yields CDR1 SGHRS and CDR2 YFSETQ. The junction had 5 bases not matched to a gene; V was cut back by 0 bases and J by 4 bases. This CDR3 has 17 residues. The CDR3 bases that were read are TGCGCCAGCAGCTTGGAAGGACTAGCGGGGAGTTACAATGAG. Amino acids: CASSLEGLAGSYNE. The full CDR3 protein is CASSLEGLAGSYNEQFF.

Concerning this clone: The observed sequence ends 3 residues before the CDR3 terminus, with the missing tail filled in from the germline J gene. The chain carries TRBV30 and TRBJ1-1; D might be TRBD1 (5 bases). CDR1 is GTSNPN and CDR2 is SVGIG in the germline V gene (reference sequence). The CDR3 is made up of 14 amino acids. The CDR3 sequence is CAWSPGTSVYEAFF. The covered CDR3 bases are TGTGCCTGGAGTCCCGGGACTAGCGTCTACGAG.

A word on this clone: The read finishes 3 residues shy of the CDR3 end, and the germline J gene is used to complete it. The chain uses TRBV7-2 and TRBJ2-3, with 7 bases lining up with TRBD2. The germline V gene encodes CDR1 SGHTA and CDR2 FQGNSA. The CDR3 runs to 15 residues. The trim removed 3 bases at V and 4 bases at J, leaving 7 bases unmatched. CDR3 loop: CASSLYSGNADTQYF. The CDR3 DNA, read in part, is TGTGCCAGCAGCTTGTACAGCGGGAACGCAGATACG.

Comments on this clone: The read finishes 3 residues shy of the CDR3 end, and the germline J gene is used to complete it. Other DNA sequences in the sample encode the same CDR3. This chain joins TRBV30 and TRBJ2-2; 14 nucleotides match TRBD2. The germline V gene encodes CDR1 GTSNPN and CDR2 SVGIG (reference sequence). The CDR3 runs 17 residues. V shed 1 base and J 5 bases; nucleotides not matched to a gene: 6. The covered CDR3 bases are TGTGCCTGGAGTGCAGGGACTAGCGGGAGAAGGACCGGGGAG. Translated, it gives CAWSAGTSGRRTGE. The entire CDR3 protein reads CAWSAGTSGRRTGELFF.

With respect to this clone: Read sequence stops 3 residues before the CDR3 end, and the germline J gene provides the missing end. This rearrangement joins TRBV7-2 to TRBJ1-2; D not certain. This CDR3 comprises 15 residues. CDR1 and CDR2 (germline): SGHTA, FQGNSA. Partial CDR3 DNA: TGTGCCAGCAACCCTAGCGGGAGATCCTACAATGAC. Its translation is CASNPSGRSYND. The full-length CDR3 reads as CASNPSGRSYNDYTF.

About this clone itself: The read finishes 3 residues shy of the CDR3 end, and the germline J gene is used to complete it. The chain carries TRBV7-8 and TRBJ2-1, with 7 bases that match TRBD1. The V gene's germline CDR1 is SGHVS and CDR2 FQNEAQ. There are 12 residues in the CDR3. Unmatched junction bases numbered 3, after V lost 5 bases and J lost 8 bases. The CDR3 bases that were read are TGTGCCAGCAGCCGGACAGGTCATGAG. This gives the protein CASSRTGHE. The whole CDR3 is CASSRTGHEQFF.

Comments on this clone: The missing CDR3 end, 3 residues past where the read stops, is filled in from the germline J gene. The chain couples TRBV13 to TRBJ2-5; a weak D match, TRBD2 (6 bases). V was shortened by 6 bases and J by 2 bases, with 13 bases between the two germline ends. This CDR3 is 14 amino acids long. Looked up from germline, CDR1 is PRHDT and CDR2 is FYEKMQ (reference sequence). Here the CDR3 reads CASRGGVAQETQYF. The CDR3 bases that were read are TGTGCCAGCAGGGGGGGAGTAGCGCAAGAGACC.

On this clone: The observed sequence ends 3 residues before the CDR3 terminus, with the missing tail filled in from the germline J gene. This chain joins TRBV6-1 and TRBJ1-2; D possibly corresponds to TRBD1 (6 bases). The CDR3 is 15 amino acids. V was cut by 2 bases and J by 2 bases, with 12 bases left in between. CDR1 is MNHNS, CDR2 SASEGT, per germline. CDR3 DNA (partial): TGTGCCAGCAGTGAAATTGACGGACAGAACTATGGC. Its protein product is CASSEIDGQNYG. The whole CDR3 protein reads CASSEIDGQNYGYTF.

Regarding this clone: Read coverage stops 3 residues before the CDR3 terminus; the germline J gene supplies the remainder. The chain links TRBV5-1 to TRBJ2-5; D is uncertain. The CDR3 contains 14 residues. Germline V CDR1 and CDR2: SGHRS, YFSETQ. The CDR3 is CASSLQDNTDTQYF. The sequenced part of the CDR3 DNA is TGCGCCAGCAGTCTCCAAGATAACACAGATACC.